This T cell receptor (beta chain) was documented in a study of blood T cell repertoires in COVID-19. Germline V CDR1 and CDR2: GTSNPN, SVGIG (reference sequence). The CDR3 is made up of 16 amino acids. The V segment lost 1 base and the J segment 7 bases; nucleotides outside the gene matches: 12. Sequencing used immunoSEQ multiplex PCR; TCRdb keeps in-frame clones, though not all of them. The table includes 110,000 to 150,000 clones, 86% detected once. The TCR originated in a man in his fifties who had recovered from COVID-19. The chain uses TRBV30 and TRBJ2-1, with 8 nucleotides matching TRBD2. The specimen was PBMCs or T cells enriched from blood (not recorded which). This chain's CDR3 is CAWSALAGTSRNEQFF. CDR3 DNA: TGTGCCTGGAGTGCTTTAGCGGGAACCTCTAGGAATGAGCAGTTCTTC. Full variable domain (rest looked up from reference TRBV30 and TRBJ2-1): SQTIHQWPATLVQPVGSPLSLECTVEGTSNPNLYWYRQAAGRGLQLLFYSVGIGQISSEVPQNLSASRPQDRQFILSSKKLLLSDSGFYLCAWSALAGTSRNEQFFGPGTRLTVL.